The rows below give T cell receptor beta chains drawn from one sample of a study of shared clonotypes between healthy human individuals. Assay used: immunoSEQ multiplex PCR; TCRdb lists only in-frame clones, some missing. The table shows about 2.1 million clones, with roughly 93% occurring only once. The sample consisted of naive CD8+ T cells from PBMCs. Receptor source: a man in his late teens or twenties in good health. Some clones in this sample may be carry-over from other donors' samples. CDR3s include the opening cysteine and the closing phenylalanine or tryptophan. A D gene is named only where the DNA matches it firmly. Where a row states a size, it is once, few, many or the class of an expanded clone; other rows omit it.

TRBJ2-3	-	-	TRBV27	16	TGTGCCAGCAGTTTATTAAAGACGGCCAGCACAGATACGCAGTATTTT	CASSLLKTASTDTQYF
TRBJ2-7	-	-	TRBV28	13	TGTGCCAGCAGAACGGCAGGGGCCATCGAGCAGTACTTC	CASRTAGAIEQYF
TRBJ2-7	-	-	TRBV6-5	14	TGTGCCAGCAGTTACAGGGCAGGATCCTACGAGCAGTACTTC	CASSYRAGSYEQYF
TRBJ2-7	-	-	TRBV2	14	TGTGCCAGCTTGCGTACAGGTGGGACCTACGAGCAGTACTTC	CASLRTGGTYEQYF
TRBJ2-7	-	-	TRBV5-4	14	TGTGCCAGCAGGTCTGGTCGGAGCTCCTACGAGCAGTACTTC	CASRSGRSSYEQYF
TRBJ1-3	-	TRBD1	TRBV30	19	TGTGCCTCAACAGTTTTCGCTCAGGGGGCCCCGCGCTCTGGAAACACCATATATTTT	CASTVFAQGAPRSGNTIYF
TRBJ1-6	-	-	TRBV28	12	TGTGCCAGCAGCCCTGGGAATTCACCCCTCCACTTT	CASSPGNSPLHF
TRBJ2-1	-	-	TRBV5-4	14	TGTGCCAGCAGCTGGGCGAGGGAGAGGAACGAGCAGTTCTTC	CASSWARERNEQFF
TRBJ2-4	-	-	TRBV6-4	19	TGTGCCAGCAGTGATGGGGGCGGGGCGCCGCGTTTGGCCAAAAACATTCAGTACTTC	CASSDGGGAPRLAKNIQYF
TRBJ2-5	-	-	TRBV19	15	TGTGCCAGTAGTCGCCGTTTCACAGGGCAAGAGACCCAGTACTTC	CASSRRFTGQETQYF
TRBJ1-2	once	-	TRBV10-3	12	TGTGCCATCTTCCGGGCCCCCTATGGCTACACCTTC	CAIFRAPYGYTF
TRBJ1-2	once	-	TRBV28	15	TGTGCCAGCAGTTTGGCGGGGCAGACCCTCTATGGCTACACCTTC	CASSLAGQTLYGYTF
TRBJ2-3	once	-	TRBV4-3	17	TGCGCCAGCAGCCAAGATCACGCAGGGACAACTATGGATACGCAGTATTTT	CASSQDHAGTTMDTQYF
TRBJ2-7	-	-	TRBV7-9	13	TGTGCCAGCAGCTCCCACGTGCCCTACGAGCAGTACTTC	CASSSHVPYEQYF
TRBJ1-2	-	TRBD1	TRBV4-1	19	TGCGCCAGCAGCCAAGGGACCGGGACAGGGCCTGGGCCTGACTATGGCTACACCTTC	CASSQGTGTGPGPDYGYTF
TRBJ1-1	few	-	TRBV7-6	13	TGTGCCAGCAGCGCAAACATGAACACTGAAGCTTTCTTT	CASSANMNTEAFF
TRBJ2-7	-	-	TRBV15	13	TGTGCCACGAGGAGAGATGCCTCGAGCGAGCAGTACTTC	CATRRDASSEQYF
TRBJ2-1	-	-	TRBV27	14	TGTGCCAGCAGTTTACGGTACAGCGGCAATGAGCAGTTCTTC	CASSLRYSGNEQFF
TRBJ2-7	-	-	TRBV5-1	15	TGCGCCAGCAGCTTGTCCCAGGGGACTATCTACGAGCAGTACTTC	CASSLSQGTIYEQYF
TRBJ1-5	-	TRBD1	TRBV19	16	TGTGCCAGTAGTCAGCAGGGGGCTTTTAGCAATCAGCCCCAGCATTTT	CASSQQGAFSNQPQHF
TRBJ2-7	-	TRBD1	TRBV19	16	TGTGCCAGTAGTACCTCGTACAGGGGCGTAGACTACGAGCAGTACTTC	CASSTSYRGVDYEQYF
TRBJ2-7	-	TRBD1	TRBV4-1	15	TGCGCCAGCAGCCAAGTGACAGGGGCGAATTACGAGCAGTACTTC	CASSQVTGANYEQYF
TRBJ2-7	once	TRBD1	TRBV4-1	16	TGCGCCAGCAGCCGCTGGGACCGGGACAGGGGCCACGAGCAGTACTTC	CASSRWDRDRGHEQYF
TRBJ2-1	once	-	TRBV6-6	16	TGTGCCAGCAGTTACCAAACGGACCATACCTACAATGAGCAGTTCTTC	CASSYQTDHTYNEQFF
TRBJ1-3	-	-	TRBV5-1	16	TGCGCCAGCAGCTTGGGACAGATGAGCTCTGGAAACACCATATATTTT	CASSLGQMSSGNTIYF
TRBJ2-1	-	-	TRBV9	16	TGTGCCAGCAGCGGCGGGGCGGGAAGGTCCTACAATGAGCAGTTCTTC	CASSGGAGRSYNEQFF
TRBJ1-2	-	-	TRBV13	14	TGTGCCAGCAGCTTAGAAGGCGGGGCCTATGGCTACACCTTC	CASSLEGGAYGYTF
TRBJ2-7	-	-	TRBV11-2	12	TGTGCCAGCAGCTTAGGGATCTACGAGCAGTACTTC	CASSLGIYEQYF
TRBJ2-5	-	TRBD2	TRBV11-2	17	TGTGCCAGCAGCTTATTTGTTAGCGGGAATTCCGGAGAGACCCAGTACTTC	CASSLFVSGNSGETQYF
TRBJ2-7	-	-	TRBV4-3	15	TGCGCCAGCAGCCAAGATCGCGCCAGGCCCTACGAGCAGTACTTC	CASSQDRARPYEQYF
TRBJ1-5	-	-	TRBV7-8	15	TGTGCCAGCAGCTTATGGACCGCAGACAATCAGCCCCAGCATTTT	CASSLWTADNQPQHF
TRBJ1-2	-	-	TRBV6-5	15	TGTGCCAGCAGTTACTCGATCGGGACAACGTATGGCTACACCTTC	CASSYSIGTTYGYTF
TRBJ2-1	-	-	TRBV6-6	13	TGTGCCAGCCAGGGACCCACCGACAATGAGCAGTTCTTC	CASQGPTDNEQFF
TRBJ2-7	once	-	TRBV27	13	TGTGCCAGCAGTTTCCTCCCGAGAAACGAGCAGTACTTC	CASSFLPRNEQYF
TRBJ1-5	-	-	TRBV28	13	TGTGCCAGCAGTATAGGGGGCAATCAGCCCCAGCATTTT	CASSIGGNQPQHF
TRBJ2-1	-	TRBD1	TRBV27	13	TGTGCCAGCAGTGACAGGGGAACCAATGAGCAGTTCTTC	CASSDRGTNEQFF
TRBJ1-2	-	-	TRBV2	15	TGTGCCAGCAGTCCTGGTAACGGCAGGGGATATGGCTACACCTTC	CASSPGNGRGYGYTF
TRBJ2-7	-	-	TRBV7-2	13	TGTGCCAGCAGTACCTCAAGCTCCTACGAGCAGTACTTC	CASSTSSSYEQYF
TRBJ1-5	-	TRBD1	TRBV27	14	TGTGCCAGCAGTTTGACAGGGGGTCTCCAGCCCCAGCATTTT	CASSLTGGLQPQHF
TRBJ1-5	-	-	TRBV28	15	TGTGCCAGCAGTCCAGGGTTAACCGGAGATCAGCCCCAGCATTTT	CASSPGLTGDQPQHF
TRBJ2-1	-	-	TRBV19	15	TGTGCCAGTATTGGGTGGACCAGCTCCTACAATGAGCAGTTCTTC	CASIGWTSSYNEQFF
TRBJ2-7	-	TRBD2	TRBV9	15	TGTGCCAGCAGTTGGGGAACTAGCGCATCCTACGAGCAGTACTTC	CASSWGTSASYEQYF
TRBJ2-6	-	-	TRBV27	16	TGTGCCAGCAGTCAGGTAATTCGGTCAGGGGCCAACGTCCTGACTTTC	CASSQVIRSGANVLTF
TRBJ1-1	-	TRBD1	TRBV28	17	TGTGCCAGCAGTTACACCGCGACAGGGGGGTGGTTGGATCGGGCTTTCTTT	CASSYTATGGWLDRAFF
TRBJ2-7	-	TRBD1	TRBV7-9	14	TGTGCCAGCAGCTCAACAGGGGGCGGCTACGAGCAGTACTTC	CASSSTGGGYEQYF
TRBJ1-5	-	-	TRBV5-5	15	TGTGCCAGCAGCTTGGCGAGCGGCTCGCGGCAGCCCCAGCATTTT	CASSLASGSRQPQHF
TRBJ2-7	-	TRBD1	TRBV18	14	TGTGCCAGCTCCCCGGGACAGGGAGTATACGAGCAGTACTTC	CASSPGQGVYEQYF
TRBJ2-1	-	TRBD2	TRBV25-1	17	TGTGCCAGCAGTGGGGGAGCGGGAGGGCCATACTACAATGAGCAGTTCTTC	CASSGGAGGPYYNEQFF